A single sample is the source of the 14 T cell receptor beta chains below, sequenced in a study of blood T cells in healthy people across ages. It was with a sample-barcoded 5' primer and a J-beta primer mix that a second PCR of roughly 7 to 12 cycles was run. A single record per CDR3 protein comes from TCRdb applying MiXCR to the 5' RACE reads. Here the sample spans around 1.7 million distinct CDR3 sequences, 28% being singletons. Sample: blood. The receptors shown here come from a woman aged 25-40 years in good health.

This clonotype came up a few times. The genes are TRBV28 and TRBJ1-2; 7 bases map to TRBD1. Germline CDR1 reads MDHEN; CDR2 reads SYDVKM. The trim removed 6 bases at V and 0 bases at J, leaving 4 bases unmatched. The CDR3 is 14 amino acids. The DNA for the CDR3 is TGTGCCAGCAGAGGACAGGTCTCTAACTATGGCTACACCTTC. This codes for CASRGQVSNYGYTF.

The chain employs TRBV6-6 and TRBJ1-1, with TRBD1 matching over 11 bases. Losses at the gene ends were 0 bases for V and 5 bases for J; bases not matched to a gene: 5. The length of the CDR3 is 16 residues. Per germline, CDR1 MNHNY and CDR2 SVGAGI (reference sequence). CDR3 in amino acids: CASSYSGQGARTEAFF. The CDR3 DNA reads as TGTGCCAGCAGTTACTCCGGACAGGGGGCGAGGACTGAAGCTTTCTTT.

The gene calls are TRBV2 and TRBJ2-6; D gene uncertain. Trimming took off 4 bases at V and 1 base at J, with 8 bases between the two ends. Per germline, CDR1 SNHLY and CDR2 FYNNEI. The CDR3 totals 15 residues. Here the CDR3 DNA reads TGTGCCAGCAGTGCGGCAGTATCTGGGGCCAACGTCCTGACTTTC. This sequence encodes CASSAAVSGANVLTF.

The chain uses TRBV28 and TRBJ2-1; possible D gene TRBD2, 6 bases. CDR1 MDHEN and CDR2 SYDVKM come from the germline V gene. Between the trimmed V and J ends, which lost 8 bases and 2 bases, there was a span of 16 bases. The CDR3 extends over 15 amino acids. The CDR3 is CASVGPAGTYNEQFF. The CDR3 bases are TGTGCCAGCGTTGGGCCCGCGGGAACCTACAATGAGCAGTTCTTC.

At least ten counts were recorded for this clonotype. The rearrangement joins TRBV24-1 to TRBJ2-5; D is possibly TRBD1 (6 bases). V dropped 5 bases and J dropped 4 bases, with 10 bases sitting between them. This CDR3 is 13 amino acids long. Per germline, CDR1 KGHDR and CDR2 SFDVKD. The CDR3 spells CATSGPGAETQYF. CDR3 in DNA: TGTGCCACCAGTGGCCCAGGGGCAGAGACCCAGTACTTC.

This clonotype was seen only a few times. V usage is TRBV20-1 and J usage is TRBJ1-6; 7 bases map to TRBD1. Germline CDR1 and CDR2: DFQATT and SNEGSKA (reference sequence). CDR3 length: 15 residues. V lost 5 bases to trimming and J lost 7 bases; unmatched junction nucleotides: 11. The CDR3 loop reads CSAPQTGVLNSPLHF. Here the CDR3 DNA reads TGCAGTGCTCCTCAAACAGGGGTACTGAATTCACCCCTCCACTTT.

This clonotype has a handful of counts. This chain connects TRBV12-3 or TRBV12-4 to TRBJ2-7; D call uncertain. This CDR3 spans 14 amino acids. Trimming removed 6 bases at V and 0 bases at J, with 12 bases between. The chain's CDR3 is CASRPRSGSYEQYF. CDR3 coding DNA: TGTGCCAGCAGGCCGAGGTCAGGCTCCTACGAGCAGTACTTC.

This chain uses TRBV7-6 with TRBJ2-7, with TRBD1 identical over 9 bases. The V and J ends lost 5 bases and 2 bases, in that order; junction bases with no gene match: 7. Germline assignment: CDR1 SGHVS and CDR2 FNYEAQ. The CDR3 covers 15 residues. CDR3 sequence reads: CASSNQQGATYEQYF. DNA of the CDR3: TGTGCCAGCAGCAACCAACAGGGGGCAACCTACGAGCAGTACTTC. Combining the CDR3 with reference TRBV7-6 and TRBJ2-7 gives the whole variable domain GAGVSQSPRYKVTKRGQDVALRCDPISGHVSLYWYRQALGQGPEFLTYFNYEAQQDKSGLPNDRFSAERPEGSISTLTIQRTEQRDSAMYRCASSNQQGATYEQYFGPGTRLTVT.

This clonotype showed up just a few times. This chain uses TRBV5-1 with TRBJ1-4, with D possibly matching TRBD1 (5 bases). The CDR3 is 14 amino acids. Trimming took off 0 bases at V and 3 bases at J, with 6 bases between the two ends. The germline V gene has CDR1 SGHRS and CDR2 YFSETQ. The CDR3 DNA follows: TGCGCCAGCAGCTTGGAGACAGCTAATGAAAAACTGTTTTTT. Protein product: CASSLETANEKLFF.

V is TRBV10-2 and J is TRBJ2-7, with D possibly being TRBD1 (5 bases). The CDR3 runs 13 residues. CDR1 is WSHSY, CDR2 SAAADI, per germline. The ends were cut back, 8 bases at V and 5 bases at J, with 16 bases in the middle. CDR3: CASGASGHNEQYF. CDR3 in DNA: TGCGCCAGCGGCGCGTCAGGGCACAACGAGCAGTACTTC.

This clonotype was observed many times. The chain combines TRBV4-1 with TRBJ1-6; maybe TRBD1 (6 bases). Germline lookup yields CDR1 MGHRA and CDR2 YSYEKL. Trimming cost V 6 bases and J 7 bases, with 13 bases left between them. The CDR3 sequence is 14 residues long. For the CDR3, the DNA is TGCGCCAGCAGTCGAGGGACATGGAATTCACCCCTCCACTTT. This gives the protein CASSRGTWNSPLHF.

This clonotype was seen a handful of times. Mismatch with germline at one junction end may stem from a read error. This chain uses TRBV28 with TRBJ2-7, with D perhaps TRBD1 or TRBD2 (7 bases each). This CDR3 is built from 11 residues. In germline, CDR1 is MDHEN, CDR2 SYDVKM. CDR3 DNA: TGTGTCAGCAGGGGGGGCTACGAGCAGTACTTC. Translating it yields CVSRGGYEQYF.

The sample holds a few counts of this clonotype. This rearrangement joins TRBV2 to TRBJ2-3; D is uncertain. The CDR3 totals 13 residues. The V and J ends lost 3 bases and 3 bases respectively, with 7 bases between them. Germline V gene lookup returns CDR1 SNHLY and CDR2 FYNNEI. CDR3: CASSDGRTDTQYF. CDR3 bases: TGTGCCAGCAGTGACGGTAGGACAGATACGCAGTATTTT.

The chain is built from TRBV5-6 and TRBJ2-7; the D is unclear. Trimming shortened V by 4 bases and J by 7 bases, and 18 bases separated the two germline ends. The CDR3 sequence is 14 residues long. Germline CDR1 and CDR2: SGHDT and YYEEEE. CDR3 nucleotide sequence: TGTGCCAGCAGCCCTACAGCGTCGCCAGGAGAGCAGTACTTC. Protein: CASSPTASPGEQYF.